Presented here are 9 T cell receptor beta chains from one specimen sequenced in a study of blood T cell repertoires in COVID-19. Profiled with immunoSEQ multiplex PCR; TCRdb holds only in-frame clones, not every one. The table records 120,000 to 150,000 clones, around 76% of them present only once. The source material was peripheral blood. The source of these receptors is a man aged 55-75 years with acute or convalescent COVID-19.

The chain joins TRBV27 to TRBJ2-1, with 7 bases aligning to TRBD1. Germline loops: CDR1 MNHEY, CDR2 SMNVEV (reference sequence). This CDR3 has 15 residues. The ends lost 5 bases at V and 4 bases at J; junction bases unmatched: 8. The CDR3 spells CASSEGGQTYNEQFF. For the CDR3, the DNA is TGTGCCAGCAGTGAAGGGGGACAGACGTACAATGAGCAGTTCTTC.

This rearrangement joins TRBV5-1 to TRBJ2-3; TRBD1 matches 8 bases. J was trimmed by 0 bases and V by 3 bases; bases with no gene match: 3. The CDR3 length is 15 residues. Germline CDR1 reads SGHRS; CDR2 reads YFSETQ. CDR3 in DNA: TGCGCCAGCAGCTATGGGGACAGGAGCACAGATACGCAGTATTTT. Its translation: CASSYGDRSTDTQYF.

J is TRBJ1-2 and V is TRBV7-9; TRBD1 aligns across 7 bases. V was pared by 3 bases and J by 4 bases, with 2 bases of the junction left unmatched. Germline V gene sequence: CDR1 SEHNR, CDR2 FQNEAQ (reference sequence). The CDR3 consists of 13 residues. CDR3 sequence reads: CASSFNRGYGYTF. As DNA, the CDR3 is TGTGCCAGCAGCTTTAACAGGGGCTATGGCTACACCTTC.

The J gene is TRBJ2-7, the V gene TRBV5-4; D might be TRBD1 (5 bases). Trimming shortened V by 5 bases and J by 6 bases, and 18 bases separated the two germline ends. CDR3 length: 14 amino acids. Germline CDR1 is SGHNT and CDR2 is YYREEE (reference sequence). CDR3 DNA: TGTGCCAGCAGTCCTGACAGTGGCTCAACCGAGCAGTACTTC. It is translated as CASSPDSGSTEQYF.

This chain connects TRBV7-8 to TRBJ2-3; possible D gene TRBD2, 6 bases. V lost 0 bases to trimming and J lost 14 bases, with 18 bases between them. Germline loops: CDR1 SGHVS, CDR2 FQNEAQ. CDR3 size: 14 residues. CDR3 amino acids: CASSLAQVAATVYF. The CDR3 DNA is TGTGCCAGCAGCTTAGCGCAGGTAGCGGCCACGGTGTATTTT.

V gene TRBV5-1 combines with J gene TRBJ2-3; tentative D call: TRBD1 (6 bases). Germline assignment: CDR1 SGHRS and CDR2 YFSETQ. CDR3 length equals 15 residues. Trimming stripped 0 bases from V and 6 bases from J, with 14 bases between. This CDR3 reads CASSLGDNWRDTQYF. CDR3 nucleotides: TGCGCCAGCAGCTTGGGGGACAACTGGCGGGATACGCAGTATTTT.

The chain carries TRBV10-3 and TRBJ2-7, with a weak D call TRBD2 (5 bases). Germline values: CDR1 ENHRY, CDR2 SYGVKD. V lost 4 bases, J lost 2 bases, and 21 bases lay in between. The CDR3 loop spans 17 amino acids. CDR3: CAISGTAAPLATYEQYF. The CDR3 nucleotides are TGTGCCATCAGTGGAACAGCGGCACCTCTCGCTACCTACGAGCAGTACTTC.

The genes are TRBV7-2 and TRBJ2-7, with TRBD2 as a possible D gene (5 bases). Germline-derived CDR1 and CDR2 are SGHTA and FQGNSA. Trimming stripped 1 base from V and 3 bases from J, with 7 bases between. This CDR3 has 13 amino acids. Here the CDR3 reads CASSLDGNYEQYF. The CDR3 DNA sequence: TGTGCCAGCAGCTTAGACGGGAACTACGAGCAGTACTTC.

V and J are TRBV5-4 and TRBJ2-7, with TRBD1 identical over 7 bases. V was pared by 4 bases and J by 4 bases, with 2 bases of the junction left unmatched. The CDR3 totals 12 residues. The germline V gene has CDR1 SGHNT and CDR2 YYREEE (reference sequence). The DNA for the CDR3 is TGTGCCAGCAGCCGACAGGGTTACGAGCAGTACTTC. As protein: CASSRQGYEQYF.